Listed below are T cell receptor beta chains from one sample, sequenced in a study of T cell changes during pregnancy in multiple sclerosis. Using immunoSEQ multiplex PCR, the repertoire was profiled, and TCRdb retains in-frame clones only, with some absent. This table has about 75,000 clones, 90% to 95% appearing once. Sequencing was performed on CD4+ T cells from peripheral blood mononuclear cells, taken before pregnancy. These receptors all come from a female donor with multiple sclerosis, enrolled in a pregnancy study. The CDR3 runs from the conserved cysteine through the conserved F or W. D genes are given only for firm matches. Rows may omit the clone size; those that give it use once, few, many or a size class.

d_call	v_call	clone_size	j_call	cdr3_nt	cdr3_aa
.	TRBV4-3	few	TRBJ1-3	TGCGCCAGCAGCCAAGATCACCCCACAGGGCGGACTGGAAACACCATATATTTT	CASSQDHPTGRTGNTIYF
.	TRBV5-1	.	TRBJ1-3	TGCGCCAGCAGCTTGATAGAGGCTGCTGGAAACACCATATATTTT	CASSLIEAAGNTIYF
.	TRBV28	.	TRBJ2-1	TGTGCCACCTTCCCCGGGAGTAACTCCTACAATGAGCAGTTCTTC	CATFPGSNSYNEQFF
TRBD2	TRBV2	.	TRBJ2-7	TGTGCCAGCATGAGGGACCGACCGGGACTAGCGAGAGAGCAGTACTTC	CASMRDRPGLAREQYF
TRBD2	TRBV7-2	.	TRBJ2-5	TGTGCCAGCAGCTTATCCCTTAGTCCGGGACTAGCGGTCGGAGAGACCCAGTACTTC	CASSLSLSPGLAVGETQYF
TRBD2	TRBV27	.	TRBJ2-1	TGTGCCAGCACCATACATCGAGCGGGAGGGCCGGAGCAGTTCTTC	CASTIHRAGGPEQFF
TRBD1	TRBV4-3	once	TRBJ1-6	TGCGCCAGCAGCCACGATCCCCCGGGACAGGGGAATTCACCCCTCCACTTT	CASSHDPPGQGNSPLHF
TRBD1	TRBV6-5	.	TRBJ2-2	TGTGCCAGCAGTTATGCCGGGACAGGGCCCGGGGAGCTGTTTTTT	CASSYAGTGPGELFF
TRBD1	TRBV18	.	TRBJ2-1	TGTGCCAGCTCACCATTGACAGGGATTGGTAATGAGCAGTTCTTC	CASSPLTGIGNEQFF
TRBD1	TRBV5-4	once	TRBJ1-3	TGTGCCAGCAGCGGAACAGGGGTGAACGGAAACACCATATATTTT	CASSGTGVNGNTIYF
.	TRBV4-1	.	TRBJ2-5	TGCGCCAGCAGCCAGACGCAGACGGACAAAGAGACCCAGTACTTC	CASSQTQTDKETQYF
TRBD2	TRBV14	.	TRBJ2-1	TGTGCCAGCAGCCAAGTACCTAGCGGCGTACCGTACAATGAGCAGTTCTTC	CASSQVPSGVPYNEQFF
TRBD1	TRBV6-5	.	TRBJ1-4	TGTGCCAGCAGCCCACAGGGGACGGGAAAACTGTTTTTT	CASSPQGTGKLFF
.	TRBV2	once	TRBJ1-5	TGTGCCAGCAGCCCATACAGTTCCAATCAGCCCCAGCATTTT	CASSPYSSNQPQHF
.	TRBV27	.	TRBJ2-5	TGTGCCAGCAGTTTCCAGGGCCGGGAGACCCAGTACTTC	CASSFQGRETQYF
.	TRBV19	once	TRBJ1-2	TGTGCCAGTAGTATCCTGGACAGACCAGACTATGGCTACACCTTC	CASSILDRPDYGYTF
TRBD1	TRBV13	.	TRBJ2-2	TGTGCCAGCACCCCACTTGAACAGGGGTTTTCCGGGGAGCTGTTTTTT	CASTPLEQGFSGELFF
TRBD1	TRBV5-5	.	TRBJ1-1	TGTGCCAGCAGCTCGGGACAGCCACCAAAGGTGGTCACTGAAGCTTTCTTT	CASSSGQPPKVVTEAFF
TRBD1	TRBV6-5	.	TRBJ1-1	TGTGCCAGCAGGCCCGGGACAGCCCACACTGAAGCTTTCTTT	CASRPGTAHTEAFF
.	TRBV6-5	.	TRBJ2-1	TGTGCCAGCAGAAACTATGCCGATGAGCAGTTCTTC	CASRNYADEQFF
.	TRBV19	.	TRBJ2-6	TGTGCCAGTAGTACCGACCGGGTCACATCTGGGGCCAACGTCCTGACTTTC	CASSTDRVTSGANVLTF
TRBD2	TRBV5-1	.	TRBJ2-3	TGCGCCAGCAGCTTCGATCCAAGCGGGGGGGCGACAGATACGCAGTATTTT	CASSFDPSGGATDTQYF
TRBD1	TRBV5-4	.	TRBJ1-2	TGTGCCAGCAGCCCCGGGACAGGGAGATATGGCTACACCTTC	CASSPGTGRYGYTF
TRBD1	TRBV9	.	TRBJ2-1	TGTGCCAGCAGTAGTGACAGGGGGAGGGACAATGAGCAGTTCTTC	CASSSDRGRDNEQFF
.	TRBV27	.	TRBJ2-7	TGTGCCAGCAGACCCAATTCCCTAGAGGGCCATCGAGAGCAGTACTTC	CASRPNSLEGHREQYF
TRBD1	TRBV5-1	.	TRBJ1-3	TGCGCCAGCGCTCCAGGCCCGACAGGGCGAAATGGAAACACCATATATTTT	CASAPGPTGRNGNTIYF
TRBD1	TRBV28	.	TRBJ2-5	TGTGCCAGTACGCTACAAGGACAGGGAAGGAAGACCCAGTACTTC	CASTLQGQGRKTQYF
TRBD2	TRBV5-1	.	TRBJ2-1	TGCGCCAGCAGTCGTGCTAGCGGGGGTATGGATGAGCAGTTCTTC	CASSRASGGMDEQFF
.	TRBV2	.	TRBJ1-3	TGTGCCAGCAGTGATCTGGGCTTGGGAGCTGGAAACACCATATATTTT	CASSDLGLGAGNTIYF
TRBD1	TRBV5-1	.	TRBJ2-7	TGCGCCAGCAGCGGGGGACAGGGTTACTACGAGCAGTACTTC	CASSGGQGYYEQYF
.	TRBV2	.	TRBJ2-3	TGTGCCAGCAGCACTACTCATACTTTAGCAGTCGAGGGTACAGATACGCAGTATTTT	CASSTTHTLAVEGTDTQYF
TRBD1	TRBV5-1	.	TRBJ1-1	TGCGCCAGCAGCCCATCCGGGACAGTTAACACTGAAGCTTTCTTT	CASSPSGTVNTEAFF
.	TRBV11-3	.	TRBJ2-3	TGTGCCAGCAGCTTAGGCCTGTCGCAGGGGTACACAGATACGCAGTATTTT	CASSLGLSQGYTDTQYF
.	TRBV6-5	.	TRBJ1-2	TGTGCCAGCAGGTTGACAGATAACTATGGCTACACCTTC	CASRLTDNYGYTF
TRBD2	TRBV18	once	TRBJ2-1	TGTGCCAGCTCACGGGCACTAGCGCCTGATTTCAATGAGCAGTTCTTC	CASSRALAPDFNEQFF
TRBD2	TRBV10-2	.	TRBJ2-3	TGCGCCAGTAGAAGCGGCGGGAGCGCAGATACGCAGTATTTT	CASRSGGSADTQYF
TRBD1	TRBV14	.	TRBJ2-2	TGTGCCAGCAGCCCCCTAACAGGGGGTAACACCGGGGAGCTGTTTTTT	CASSPLTGGNTGELFF
TRBD1	TRBV7-7	once	TRBJ2-7	TGTGCTAGCAGCCGGGACAGGGAATACGAGCAGTACTTC	CASSRDREYEQYF
TRBD1	TRBV5-1	once	TRBJ2-2	TGCGCCAGCAGCTTGGCCGCAGGGGGCGCCGGGGCCGGGGAGCTGTTTTTT	CASSLAAGGAGAGELFF
TRBD1	TRBV5-1	.	TRBJ2-1	TGCGCCAGCAGCTTGGGGGGGACAGGGTACAATGAGCAGTTCTTC	CASSLGGTGYNEQFF
.	TRBV6-5	.	TRBJ1-6	TGTGCCAGCAGTTCGAATACAGTGATTAATTCACCCCTCCACTTT	CASSSNTVINSPLHF
TRBD2	TRBV5-6	.	TRBJ2-5	TGTGCCAGCAGCTGGGGGACTAGCGGGGGGGAGACCCAGTACTTC	CASSWGTSGGETQYF
TRBD1	TRBV7-2	.	TRBJ1-6	TGTGCCAGCAGCCAAAGACAGGGGACTTCACCCCTCCACTTT	CASSQRQGTSPLHF
TRBD2	TRBV10-2	.	TRBJ2-1	TGCGCCAGCACCCTAGGCGGGAGGGCCTTAGGGAATGAGCAGTTCTTC	CASTLGGRALGNEQFF
.	TRBV5-1	.	TRBJ1-2	TGCGCCAGCAGCGCGGACAGCATCTATGGCTACACCTTC	CASSADSIYGYTF
TRBD1	TRBV29-1	.	TRBJ2-5	TGCAGCCTGGGACAGCAAGAGACCCAGTACTTC	CSLGQQETQYF